This TCR beta chain was captured by sequencing in a study of cytomegalovirus exposure and HLA in healthy donors. Study results and caveats: Follow-up analysis found HLA locus-dependent TCR association rates, highest for DRB1 and lowest for HLA-C. Reports credit the classifier with highly specific, highly sensitive diagnosis of cytomegalovirus status. Later, an analysis showed that TCR beta chains associated with HLA were more clonally expanded than others that were equally common.

Despite likely unrecorded immune exposures, the donors were nominally healthy at the time of sampling. A multiplex PCR was run with 60 Vbeta primers and 13 Jbeta primers. TCRdb's table, derived via immunoSEQ multiplex PCR, lists solely in-frame clones and lacks some. Among 200,000 or so clones listed, 76% were seen once. The V gene lost 2 bases and the J gene lost 4 bases, with 12 bases spanning the gap. CDR3 length equals 15 residues. Germline V gives CDR1 MNHEY, CDR2 SMNVEV (reference sequence). With respect to this clone: Antigen specificity is unknown.

Specimen: PBMCs. The rearrangement links TRBV27 to TRBJ2-1; D may be TRBD2 (5 bases). This TCR derives from a man aged 18 to 30 in good health and CMV-seronegative. The CDR3 nucleotides are TGTGCCAGCAGTTTAGAGGGAGACTCATACAATGAGCAGTTCTTC. Protein: CASSLEGDSYNEQFF.